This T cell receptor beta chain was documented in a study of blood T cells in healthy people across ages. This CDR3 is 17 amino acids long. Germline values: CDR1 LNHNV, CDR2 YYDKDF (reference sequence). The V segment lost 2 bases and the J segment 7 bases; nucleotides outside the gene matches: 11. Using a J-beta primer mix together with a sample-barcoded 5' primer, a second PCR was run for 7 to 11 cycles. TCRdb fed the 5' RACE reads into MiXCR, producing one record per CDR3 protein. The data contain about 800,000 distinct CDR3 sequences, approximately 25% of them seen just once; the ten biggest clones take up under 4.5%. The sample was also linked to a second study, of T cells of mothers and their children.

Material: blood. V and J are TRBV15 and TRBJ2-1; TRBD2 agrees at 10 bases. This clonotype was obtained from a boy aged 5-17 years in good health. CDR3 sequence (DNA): TGTGCCACCAGCAGACAAGGACTAGCGGAAACTGGGAATGAGCAGTTCTTC. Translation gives CATSRQGLAETGNEQFF.